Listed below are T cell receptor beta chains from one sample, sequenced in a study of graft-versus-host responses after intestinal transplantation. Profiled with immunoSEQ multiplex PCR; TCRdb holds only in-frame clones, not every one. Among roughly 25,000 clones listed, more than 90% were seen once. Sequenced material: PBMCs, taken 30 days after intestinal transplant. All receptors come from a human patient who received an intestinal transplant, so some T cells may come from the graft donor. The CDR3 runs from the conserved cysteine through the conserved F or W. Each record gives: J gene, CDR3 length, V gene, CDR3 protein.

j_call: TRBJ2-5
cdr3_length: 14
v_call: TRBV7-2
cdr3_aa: CASSLVRVGETQYF

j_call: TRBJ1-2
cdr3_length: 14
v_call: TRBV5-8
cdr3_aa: CASGWAPTNYGYTF

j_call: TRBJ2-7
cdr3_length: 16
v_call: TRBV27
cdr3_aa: CASSLAMGAAPYEQYF

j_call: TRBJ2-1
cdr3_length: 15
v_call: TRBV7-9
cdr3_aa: CASSLSGGHYNEQFF

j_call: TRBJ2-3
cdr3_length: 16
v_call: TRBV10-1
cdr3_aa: CASSEQRLAGADTQYF

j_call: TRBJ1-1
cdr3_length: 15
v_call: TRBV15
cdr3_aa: CATSRGTGISTEAFF

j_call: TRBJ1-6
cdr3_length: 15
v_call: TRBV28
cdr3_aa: CATSWGTSYNSPLHF

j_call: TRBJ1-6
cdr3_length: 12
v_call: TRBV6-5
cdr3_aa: CASSLQGSPLHF

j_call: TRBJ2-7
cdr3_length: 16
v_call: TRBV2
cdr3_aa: CASSEPSSGLGFEQYF

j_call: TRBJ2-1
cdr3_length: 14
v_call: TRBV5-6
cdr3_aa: CASSLHRIRGEQFF

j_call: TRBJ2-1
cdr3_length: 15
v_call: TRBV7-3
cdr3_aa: CASSLAVGSYNEQFF

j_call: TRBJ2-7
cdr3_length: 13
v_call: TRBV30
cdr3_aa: CAWSVGTSDEQYF

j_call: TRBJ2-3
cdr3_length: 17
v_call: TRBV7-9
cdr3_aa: CASSQGDRGVGTDTQYF

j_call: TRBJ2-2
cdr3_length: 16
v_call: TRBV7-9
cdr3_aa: CASSLRTSGTGGELFF

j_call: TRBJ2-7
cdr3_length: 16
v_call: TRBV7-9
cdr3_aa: CASSSPEVAAVYEQYF

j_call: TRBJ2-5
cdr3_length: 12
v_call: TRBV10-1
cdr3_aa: CASSASQETQYF

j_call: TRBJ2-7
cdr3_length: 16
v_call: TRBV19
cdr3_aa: CASSIRTGRPLYEQYF

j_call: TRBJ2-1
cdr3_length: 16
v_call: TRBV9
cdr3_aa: CASSVDAGGHPNEQFF

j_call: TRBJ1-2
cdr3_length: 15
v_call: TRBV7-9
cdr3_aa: CASSLIRHSNYGYTF

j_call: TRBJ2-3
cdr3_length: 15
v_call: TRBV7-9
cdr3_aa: CASSSGLASTDTQYF

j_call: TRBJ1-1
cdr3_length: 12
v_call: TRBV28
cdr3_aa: CASMFMNTEAFF

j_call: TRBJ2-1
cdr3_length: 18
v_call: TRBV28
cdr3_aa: CASGSKSNRGRILNEQFF

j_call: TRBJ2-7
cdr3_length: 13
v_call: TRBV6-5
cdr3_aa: CASSYGPSYEQYF

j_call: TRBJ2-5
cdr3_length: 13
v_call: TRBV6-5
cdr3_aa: CASSYRSQETQYF

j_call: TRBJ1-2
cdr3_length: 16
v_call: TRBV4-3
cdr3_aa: CASSQGADTANYGYTF

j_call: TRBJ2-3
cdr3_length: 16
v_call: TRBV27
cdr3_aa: CASSPGTSGSTDTQYF

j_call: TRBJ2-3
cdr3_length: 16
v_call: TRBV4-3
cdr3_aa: CASSPGSGVSTDTQYF

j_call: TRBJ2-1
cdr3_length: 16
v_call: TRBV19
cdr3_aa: CASSIVHSDSYNEQFF

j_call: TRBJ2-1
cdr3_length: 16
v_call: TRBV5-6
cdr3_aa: CASSRLAVFSYNEQFF

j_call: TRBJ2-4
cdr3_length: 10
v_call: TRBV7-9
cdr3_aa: CAGSPGVLSF

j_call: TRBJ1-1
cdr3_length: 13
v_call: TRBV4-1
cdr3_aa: CATSGQTNTEAFF

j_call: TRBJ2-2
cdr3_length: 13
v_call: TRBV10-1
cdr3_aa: CASSELGRAELFF

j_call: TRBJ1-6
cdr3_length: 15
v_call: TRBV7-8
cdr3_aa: CASSLGQSYNSPLHF

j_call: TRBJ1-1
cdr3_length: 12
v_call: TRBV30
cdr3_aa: CAWSRGADEAFF

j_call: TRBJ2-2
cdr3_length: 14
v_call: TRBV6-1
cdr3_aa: CASSALAGGGELFF

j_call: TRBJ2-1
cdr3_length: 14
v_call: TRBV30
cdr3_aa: CAWGSGSSYNEQFF

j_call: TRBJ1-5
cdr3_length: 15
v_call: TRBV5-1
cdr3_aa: CASSLRGHPNQPQHF

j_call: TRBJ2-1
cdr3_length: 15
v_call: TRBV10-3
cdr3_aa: CAISPSGTYYNEQFF

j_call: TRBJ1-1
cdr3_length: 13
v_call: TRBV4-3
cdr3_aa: CASSQGSGTEAFF

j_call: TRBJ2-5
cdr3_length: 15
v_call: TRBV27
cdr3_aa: CASSPSIGQAETQYF

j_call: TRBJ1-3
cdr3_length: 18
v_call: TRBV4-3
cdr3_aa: CASSQDFPGEGLGNTIYF

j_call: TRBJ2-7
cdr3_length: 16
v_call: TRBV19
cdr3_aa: CASSMGRTSGSYEQYF

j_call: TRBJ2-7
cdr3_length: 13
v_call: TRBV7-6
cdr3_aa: CASSLEPATEQYF

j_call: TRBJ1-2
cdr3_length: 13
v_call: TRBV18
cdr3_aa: CASSSNEGPGYTF

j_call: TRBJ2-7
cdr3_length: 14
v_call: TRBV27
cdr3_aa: CASSRTGPEYEQYF

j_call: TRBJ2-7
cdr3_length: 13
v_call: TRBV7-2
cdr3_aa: CASSRPGTSLQYF

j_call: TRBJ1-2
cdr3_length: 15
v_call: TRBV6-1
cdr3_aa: CASSERGTAAGGYTF